This entry lists 17 T cell receptor beta chains sequenced from one sample in a study of Ad26.COV2.S vaccination and SARS-CoV-2 variants. The treatment here: around 19 received Ad26.COV2.S at low or high dose, single or two shots; about 5 received placebo; per-sample allocation not given. Following the first vaccine or placebo injection, samples were taken on day 63. Measured with immunoSEQ multiplex PCR; TCRdb has only the in-frame clones, and not every one. Here the sample spans 400,000 to 450,000 clones, over 75% being singletons. This specimen was peripheral blood, taken in a trial of Ad26.COV2.S vaccine versus placebo. The receptor source for this set is a person between 18 and 65 years old who received the Ad26.COV2.S COVID-19 vaccine or a placebo.

The rearrangement uses TRBV28 and TRBJ1-2; perhaps TRBD1 as D (5 bases). The CDR3 runs to 14 residues. Trimming took 8 bases from V and 2 from J, leaving 15 bases between them. Germline V gene lookup returns CDR1 MDHEN and CDR2 SYDVKM. The CDR3 spells CASPTVRQNYGYTF. In nucleotides, the CDR3 is TGTGCCAGCCCGACGGTCAGACAGAACTATGGCTACACCTTC.

This clone appeared once. The chain is built from TRBV6-2 or TRBV6-3 and TRBJ2-7, with a tentative D call TRBD1 (5 bases). Germline V gene lookup returns CDR1 MNHEY and CDR2 SVGEGT. Trimming pared 2 bases from V and 3 bases from J, leaving 14 bases between. CDR3 size: 15 residues. CDR3: CASSYQVGPNYEQYF. The CDR3 region has the DNA TGTGCCAGCAGTTACCAAGTGGGGCCAAACTACGAGCAGTACTTC.

V gene TRBV6-5 combines with J gene TRBJ1-1, with unresolved D. Germline loops: CDR1 MNHEY, CDR2 SVGAGI. The CDR3 spans 13 residues. Deletions cut 4 bases from V and 1 base from J, with 7 bases between. CDR3 loop: CASSLYRNTEAFF. The CDR3 DNA reads TGTGCCAGCAGTTTATACAGGAACACTGAAGCTTTCTTT.

CDR3 nucleotides: TGTGCCAGCTCACCACCCGGCAGGTCGGAGGCTGAAGCTTTCTTT. Translated: CASSPPGRSEAEAFF. This chain connects TRBV18 to TRBJ1-1; D gene uncertain. V was pared by 0 bases and J by 6 bases, with 14 bases between. Germline V gives CDR1 KGHSH, CDR2 LQKENI. CDR3 length: 15 residues.

This chain links TRBV24-1 with TRBJ2-1, with TRBD2 identical over 7 bases. The V segment lost 6 bases and the J segment 5 bases; nucleotides outside the gene matches: 6. The CDR3 sequence is 14 residues long. CDR1 is KGHDR and CDR2 is SFDVKD in the germline V gene. The CDR3 protein is CATSQAGRDNEQFF. In nucleotides, the CDR3 is TGTGCCACCAGTCAGGCAGGGAGGGACAATGAGCAGTTCTTC.

The sample holds one count of this clone. The rearrangement uses TRBV7-2 and TRBJ1-6; the D gene is possibly TRBD1 (5 bases). V was shortened by 5 bases and J by 10 bases, with 18 bases between the two germline ends. This CDR3 has 15 amino acids. Germline values: CDR1 SGHTA, CDR2 FQGNSA. CDR3 nucleotides: TGTGCCAGCAGCGTCCTTGACAGCGCGCGGTCACCCCTCCACTTT. Its protein is CASSVLDSARSPLHF.

The chain recombines TRBV30 with TRBJ2-1; D gene uncertain. The length of the CDR3 is 12 residues. In germline, CDR1 is GTSNPN, CDR2 SVGIG (reference sequence). V was trimmed by 3 bases and J by 11 bases, leaving 14 bases between them. CDR3 coding DNA: TGTGCCTGGAGCGTGGGCGCGTATAAGCAGTTCTTC. Translating it yields CAWSVGAYKQFF.

V usage is TRBV5-8 and J usage is TRBJ1-6, with TRBD1 matching over 8 bases. V gave up 1 base and J gave up 10 bases; unmatched junction bases: 1. This CDR3 comprises 13 residues. The V gene's germline CDR1 is SGHTS and CDR2 YDEGEE. The CDR3 loop is CASSLQGASPLHF. The DNA for the CDR3 is TGTGCCAGCAGCTTGCAGGGGGCGTCACCCCTCCACTTT.

This clone appeared once. The rearrangement joins TRBV19 to TRBJ1-3; no clear D gene. CDR1 and CDR2 (germline): LNHDA, SQIVND (reference sequence). Trimming left V 3 bases short and J 0 bases short, with 12 bases between. This CDR3 comprises 16 residues. CDR3 protein: CASSILGRTSGNTIYF. The CDR3 bases are TGTGCCAGTAGTATCTTAGGGCGCACCTCTGGAAACACCATATATTTT.

The rearrangement links TRBV7-3 to TRBJ1-1; TRBD1 aligns across 7 bases. Germline V gene lookup returns CDR1 SGHTA and CDR2 FQGTGA. This CDR3 spans 15 amino acids. Trimming took 2 bases from V and 3 from J; bases not matched to a gene: 6. Written as DNA, the CDR3 is TGTGCCAGCAGCTTAGGGGACAGTGTTCACACTGAAGCTTTCTTT. As protein: CASSLGDSVHTEAFF.

This chain joins TRBV10-1 and TRBJ2-7; tentative D call: TRBD2 (6 bases). V lost 0 bases and J 5 bases, leaving 14 bases between the germline ends. The CDR3 totals 15 residues. Germline CDR1 WNHNN, CDR2 SYGVQD (reference sequence). The CDR3 spells CASSESRLVSNEQYF. In DNA, the CDR3 is TGCGCCAGCAGTGAGTCGCGACTAGTTTCAAACGAGCAGTACTTC.

The rearrangement links TRBV28 to TRBJ2-1; no clear D. V gave up 2 bases and J gave up 6 bases, with 5 bases separating them. The CDR3 is 12 residues long. Germline loops: CDR1 MDHEN, CDR2 SYDVKM. CDR3 nucleotides: TGTGCCAGCAGTTTAGTGAGCAATGAGCAGTTCTTC. Translated, it gives CASSLVSNEQFF.

The chain employs TRBV10-3 and TRBJ1-2; D gene uncertain. The CDR3 runs 13 residues. CDR1 ENHRY and CDR2 SYGVKD come from the germline V gene. V was shortened by 11 bases and J by 8 bases, with 21 bases between the two germline ends. CDR3 protein: CALLIPKLGGYTF. The CDR3 bases are TGTGCCCTACTAATACCCAAACTCGGGGGCTACACCTTC.

The V call is TRBV7-2, the J call TRBJ1-3; no reliable D call. CDR1 is SGHTA and CDR2 is FQGNSA in the germline V gene. Trimming took off 3 bases at V and 0 bases at J, with 12 bases between the two ends. The CDR3 spans 16 residues. CDR3 nucleotide sequence: TGTGCCAGCAGCTTCCAGGCCTCCAACTCTGGAAACACCATATATTTT. Its protein is CASSFQASNSGNTIYF.

Note on this clone: Other DNA sequences within the sample encode an identical CDR3. The J gene is TRBJ1-1, the V gene TRBV20-1; D not certain. This CDR3 is 10 amino acids long. Germline V gene lookup returns CDR1 DFQATT and CDR2 SNEGSKA (reference sequence). Trimming shortened V by 0 bases and J by 4 bases, and 0 bases separated the two germline ends. The CDR3 bases are TGCAGTGCTAGAGACACTGAAGCTTTCTTT. This sequence encodes CSARDTEAFF.

Comments on this clone: This CDR3 is also generated by other DNA sequences in the sample. V usage is TRBV18 and J usage is TRBJ1-5; D gene unclear. Germline V gene sequence: CDR1 KGHSH, CDR2 LQKENI. The CDR3 is made up of 14 amino acids. With 0 bases removed from V and 4 bases from J, the gap between germline ends came to 7 bases. CDR3 DNA sequence: TGTGCCAGCTCACCACCGGGCGGGAATCAGCCCCAGCATTTT. Translating gives CASSPPGGNQPQHF.

J is TRBJ2-7 and V is TRBV2; possible D gene TRBD2, 5 bases. CDR1 and CDR2 (germline): SNHLY, FYNNEI. Trimming pared 6 bases from V and 4 bases from J, leaving 19 bases between. The CDR3 loop spans 15 amino acids. The CDR3 region has the DNA TGTGCCAGCAGGCCATGGCCCGGGGTCAAATACGAGCAGTACTTC. It is translated as CASRPWPGVKYEQYF.